Sequencing of this T cell receptor beta chain was carried out in a study of early T cells in non-severe SARS-CoV-2 infection. About the study: From unsorted whole blood, bulk RNA was sequenced, and the chains remained unpaired. The study, taken as a whole, reports: Matches to VDJdb favored anti-spike CD8 responses and missed private and CD4 specificities.

Researchers attached unique molecular identifiers to individual cDNA molecules. TCRdb processed the 5' RACE reads anew with MiXCR; each CDR3 protein has one entry. The sample yields just under 85,000 distinct CDR3 sequences, 8.5% to 12% seen once. Germline CDR1 SGHKS, CDR2 YYEKEE (reference sequence). The junction had 3 bases not matched to a gene; V was cut back by 1 base and J by 1 base. This CDR3 is built from 15 residues. This clonotype showed up many times. Its cognate antigen is unknown. This clonotype was sampled from an adult who was a healthcare worker with PCR-confirmed SARS-CoV-2 infection or an uninfected control (not recorded which). The specimen comprised whole blood, sampled at baseline. V and J are TRBV5-5 and TRBJ2-7; the match to TRBD2 covers 9 bases. The DNA for the CDR3 is TGTGCCAGCAGCTTGAAGACTAGCGGATCCTACGAGCAGTACTTC. Translation: CASSLKTSGSYEQYF.